A single sample gave rise to the 27 T cell receptor beta chains below, sequenced in a study of identical twins. MiXCR, run by TCRdb on the 5' RACE reads, gives a single entry per CDR3 protein. The data contain 460,000 or so distinct CDR3 sequences, 14% of them seen just once; the ten biggest clones take up about 0.52%. The same sample was also studied in work on yellow fever vaccine responses in identical twins.

Sequenced material: CD4+ T cells sorted from blood. All receptors derive from a woman aged 18 to 35 in good health.

The V and J genes are TRBV9 and TRBJ2-2; tentatively, D is TRBD1 (6 bases). Germline V CDR1 and CDR2: SGDLS, YYNGEE. This CDR3 contains 16 residues. Trimming took off 0 bases at V and 5 bases at J, with 14 bases between the two ends. The CDR3 protein is CASSVVSGHKTGELFF. The CDR3 bases are TGTGCCAGCAGCGTAGTGTCGGGACATAAGACCGGGGAGCTGTTTTTT.

This clonotype showed up just a few times. V is TRBV20-1 and J is TRBJ2-3; D might be TRBD2 (6 bases). This CDR3 is built from 15 residues. CDR1 and CDR2 (germline): DFQATT, SNEGSKA (reference sequence). V was pared by 5 bases and J by 2 bases, with 17 bases between. CDR3 DNA sequence: TGCAGTGCTCGCTTTGATGCTAGCGTCACAGATACGCAGTATTTT. Amino acid sequence: CSARFDASVTDTQYF.

This clonotype was seen many times. The CDR3 DNA reads TGTGCCAGCAGCGTAGTTACCTCGTCCGGGGAGCTGTTTTTT. Translating gives CASSVVTSSGELFF. J is TRBJ2-2 and V is TRBV9, with unresolved D. The germline CDR1 and CDR2 sequences are SGDLS and YYNGEE. The CDR3 contains 14 residues. Trimming removed 0 bases from V and 6 bases from J, with 9 bases in between. Filled out from reference TRBV9 and TRBJ2-2, the complete variable domain reads DSGVTQTPKHLITATGQRVTLRCSPRSGDLSVYWYQQSLDQGLQFLIQYYNGEERAKGNILERFSAQQFPDLHSELNLSSLELGDSALYFCASSVVTSSGELFFGEGSRLTVL.

This clonotype has ten or more counts. The rearrangement joins TRBV29-1 to TRBJ2-5, with unresolved D. Trimming took off 4 bases at V and 5 bases at J, with 11 bases between the two ends. The CDR3 has 12 residues. The V gene's germline CDR1 is SQVTM and CDR2 ANQGSEA. Here the CDR3 DNA reads TGCAGCGTTGTTGAGTCTCGTGAGACCCAGTACTTC. It specifies CSVVESRETQYF.

The chain is built from TRBV10-3 and TRBJ1-2, with D maybe TRBD1 (5 bases). Looked up from germline, CDR1 is ENHRY and CDR2 is SYGVKD. The CDR3 extends over 11 amino acids. Trimming pared 5 bases from V and 5 bases from J, leaving 6 bases between. CDR3 amino acids: CAISNRYGYTF. The CDR3 bases are TGTGCCATCAGTAACAGGTATGGCTACACCTTC.

The chain carries TRBV6-5 and TRBJ1-1; a possible D gene is TRBD1 (6 bases). There are 15 residues in the CDR3. Germline V gene sequence: CDR1 MNHEY, CDR2 SVGAGI. V was shortened by 1 base and J by 5 bases, with 14 bases between the two germline ends. CDR3 DNA: TGTGCCAGCAGTTACTTAGCGCAGGGGCTGACTGAAGCTTTCTTT. Protein sequence: CASSYLAQGLTEAFF.

This clonotype was observed a handful of times. The gene calls are TRBV5-6 and TRBJ2-3; no firm D call. The CDR3 has 16 residues. Between the trimmed V and J ends, which lost 2 bases and 0 bases, there was a span of 13 bases. Looked up from germline, CDR1 is SGHDT and CDR2 is YYEEEE. The CDR3 region has the DNA TGTGCCAGCAGCTTCCTGGCAGAACATAGCACAGATACGCAGTATTTT. It encodes CASSFLAEHSTDTQYF. Looking up the rest from reference TRBV5-6 and TRBJ2-3 gives the full variable domain: DAGVTQSPTHLIKTRGQQVTLRCSPKSGHDTVSWYQQALGQGPQFIFQYYEEEERQRGNFPDRFSGHQFPNYSSELNVNALLLGDSALYLCASSFLAEHSTDTQYFGPGTRLTVL.

The V and J genes are TRBV3-1 and TRBJ2-7; 8 nucleotides agree with TRBD2. The CDR3 runs to 14 residues. The junction had 4 bases not matched to a gene; V was cut back by 1 base and J by 5 bases. Germline-derived CDR1 and CDR2 are LGHDT and YNNKEL (reference sequence). CDR3 sequence: CASSQGGLANEQYF. The CDR3 bases are TGTGCCAGCAGCCAAGGTGGACTAGCAAACGAGCAGTACTTC.

In this sample, this clonotype turned up a few times. The rearrangement links TRBV6-2 or TRBV6-3 to TRBJ2-7, with D perhaps matching TRBD1 (6 bases). Trimming cost V 6 bases and J 7 bases, with 10 bases left between them. The CDR3 length is 11 residues. In germline, CDR1 is MNHEY, CDR2 SVGEGT. DNA for the CDR3: TGTGCCAGCAGCGACGACAGGGAGCAGTACTTC. Protein: CASSDDREQYF.

The chain couples TRBV3-1 to TRBJ2-3, with unresolved D. CDR3 length: 13 residues. V was pared by 0 bases and J by 7 bases, with 8 bases between. Looked up from germline, CDR1 is LGHDT and CDR2 is YNNKEL (reference sequence). The CDR3 protein is CASSQDREYTQYF. The CDR3 nucleotides read TGTGCCAGCAGCCAAGATCGAGAATATACGCAGTATTTT.

This chain uses TRBV12-3 or TRBV12-4 with TRBJ2-3; 11 nucleotides agree with TRBD2. This CDR3 contains 14 residues. The J segment lost 4 bases and the V segment lost 7 bases, leaving 4 bases of the junction unmatched. This CDR3 is CASTVAGGPDTQYF. CDR3 nucleotides: TGTGCCAGCACAGTAGCGGGAGGGCCAGATACGCAGTATTTT.

This rearrangement joins TRBV11-2 to TRBJ2-5, with no clear D. With 5 bases removed from V and 5 bases from J, the gap between germline ends came to 15 bases. The germline V gene encodes CDR1 SGHAT and CDR2 FQNNGV. The CDR3 length is 14 residues. The CDR3 loop reads CASSMGLPRETQYF. The DNA for the CDR3 is TGTGCCAGCAGCATGGGCCTGCCCCGGGAGACCCAGTACTTC.

The chain has TRBV5-1 and TRBJ2-3, with TRBD2 matching over 12 bases. Germline V gene lookup returns CDR1 SGHRS and CDR2 YFSETQ. The CDR3 consists of 20 residues. V trimming: 0 bases; J trimming: 6 bases; junction bases outside the gene matches: 17. For the CDR3, the DNA is TGCGCCAGCAGCTTGGAGCCCCGACTAGCGGGAGTGGGCTTTAGCGATACGCAGTATTTT. This codes for CASSLEPRLAGVGFSDTQYF. The whole variable domain, filled in from reference TRBV5-1 and TRBJ2-3, reads KAGVTQTPRYLIKTRGQQVTLSCSPISGHRSVSWYQQTPGQGLQFLFEYFSETQRNKGNFPGRFSGRQFSNSRSEMNVSTLELGDSALYLCASSLEPRLAGVGFSDTQYFGPGTRLTVL.

This chain links TRBV5-1 with TRBJ2-5, with a weak D call TRBD2 (5 bases). V was shortened by 0 bases and J by 2 bases, with 8 bases between the two germline ends. From germline, CDR1 is SGHRS and CDR2 YFSETQ. This CDR3 has 14 residues. The CDR3 here is CASSLGTRQETQYF. CDR3 in DNA: TGCGCCAGCAGCTTGGGCACTAGACAAGAGACCCAGTACTTC. The full variable domain, its missing parts supplied by reference TRBV5-1 and TRBJ2-5, is KAGVTQTPRYLIKTRGQQVTLSCSPISGHRSVSWYQQTPGQGLQFLFEYFSETQRNKGNFPGRFSGRQFSNSRSEMNVSTLELGDSALYLCASSLGTRQETQYFGPGTRLLVL.

In this sample, this clonotype turned up a few times. The gene calls are TRBV12-3 or TRBV12-4 and TRBJ2-1; D is tentatively TRBD1 or TRBD2 (7 bases each). Trimming left V 6 bases short and J 5 bases short, with 20 bases between. The CDR3 covers 16 residues. CDR3 region: CASRTTGRGPHNEQFF. The CDR3 nucleotides are TGTGCCAGCAGGACCACGGGGAGGGGGCCCCACAATGAGCAGTTCTTC.

This clonotype was observed a few times. The chain has TRBV28 and TRBJ2-7; D unresolved. This CDR3 is 12 amino acids long. Germline CDR1 reads MDHEN; CDR2 reads SYDVKM. V lost 5 bases and J 2 bases, leaving 7 bases between the germline ends. The CDR3, as DNA: TGTGCCAGCAGTGGGAAACCCTACGAGCAGTACTTC. This codes for CASSGKPYEQYF.

The chain employs TRBV7-3 and TRBJ2-2; no firm D call. The CDR3 is made up of 14 amino acids. The germline CDR1 and CDR2 sequences are SGHTA and FQGTGA. Trimming took off 0 bases at V and 6 bases at J, with 8 bases between the two ends. CDR3 loop: CASSLTLVAGELFF. DNA of the CDR3: TGTGCCAGCAGCTTAACTCTGGTAGCCGGGGAGCTGTTTTTT.

This rearrangement joins TRBV3-1 to TRBJ2-7; weak D call: TRBD1 (5 bases). CDR3 size: 13 residues. With 1 base removed from V and 1 base from J, the gap between germline ends came to 5 bases. Germline V gene lookup returns CDR1 LGHDT and CDR2 YNNKEL (reference sequence). Here the CDR3 reads CASSQAGSYEQYF. The CDR3 DNA reads as TGTGCCAGCAGCCAAGCAGGGTCCTACGAGCAGTACTTC.

This clonotype occurred many times. The chain uses TRBV20-1 and TRBJ2-1; possibly TRBD1 for D (6 bases). Trimming stripped 3 bases from V and 7 bases from J, with 16 bases between. This CDR3 region has 14 residues. The germline V gene has CDR1 DFQATT and CDR2 SNEGSKA (reference sequence). The DNA of the CDR3 is TGCAGTGCTAGTCTACAGGGAAGTTATAATGAGCAGTTCTTC. Its translation: CSASLQGSYNEQFF.

This chain links TRBV28 with TRBJ2-3, with D perhaps TRBD1 or TRBD2 (5 bases each). The germline V gene encodes CDR1 MDHEN and CDR2 SYDVKM. The CDR3 is made up of 13 amino acids. Trimming pared 8 bases from V and 5 bases from J, leaving 14 bases between. CDR3 sequence reads: CASEGTAEDTQYF. The CDR3 DNA is TGTGCCAGCGAAGGGACCGCGGAAGATACGCAGTATTTT.

This clonotype was observed many times. V gene TRBV25-1 combines with J gene TRBJ1-5; D call uncertain. This CDR3 is built from 12 residues. Germline CDR1 MGHDK, CDR2 SYGVNS. Trimming removed 6 bases from V and 5 bases from J, with 8 bases in between. Here the CDR3 reads CASRVGDQPQHF. In DNA form, the CDR3 reads TGTGCCAGCAGGGTCGGGGATCAGCCCCAGCATTTT.

This clonotype was recorded many times. The rearrangement uses TRBV20-1 and TRBJ2-7; D remains unclear. This CDR3 has 14 residues. V was clipped by 0 bases and J by 3 bases, with 12 bases between them. CDR1 DFQATT and CDR2 SNEGSKA come from the germline V gene (reference sequence). CDR3 in DNA: TGCAGTGCTAGAGATAGGGCAACAATCTACGAGCAGTACTTC. It translates to CSARDRATIYEQYF.

A few counts support this clonotype. The genes are TRBV5-5 and TRBJ2-2; D gene ambiguous. The CDR3 has 16 amino acids. The germline V gene encodes CDR1 SGHKS and CDR2 YYEKEE (reference sequence). Trimming pared 2 bases from V and 2 bases from J, leaving 13 bases between. The CDR3 coding sequence is TGTGCCAGCAGCTTTACAGATATTACTAACACCGGGGAGCTGTTTTTT. Its translation is CASSFTDITNTGELFF. The variable domain in full, with the rest retrieved from reference TRBV5-5 and TRBJ2-2, is DAGVTQSPTHLIKTRGQQVTLRCSPISGHKSVSWYQQVLGQGPQFIFQYYEKEERGRGNFPDRFSARQFPNYSSELNVNALLLGDSALYLCASSFTDITNTGELFFGEGSRLTVL.

This clonotype was detected a few times. The V and J genes are TRBV7-9 and TRBJ2-7; 8 bases map to TRBD1. CDR3 length: 15 residues. CDR1 SEHNR and CDR2 FQNEAQ come from the germline V gene (reference sequence). The J segment lost 5 bases and the V segment lost 4 bases, leaving 10 bases of the junction unmatched. The CDR3 DNA is TGTGCCAGCAGCTCTACAGGGGGGAGGAACGACGAGCAGTACTTC. Translation gives CASSSTGGRNDEQYF. The variable domain in full, with the rest retrieved from reference TRBV7-9 and TRBJ2-7, is DTGVSQNPRHKITKRGQNVTFRCDPISEHNRLYWYRQTLGQGPEFLTYFQNEAQLEKSRLLSDRFSAERPKGSFSTLEIQRTEQGDSAMYLCASSSTGGRNDEQYFGPGTRLTVT.

This clonotype was seen only a few times. As DNA, the CDR3 is TGTGCCAGCAGTTTGCCAGGCTCTGGGGCCAACGTCCTGACTTTC. Its translation: CASSLPGSGANVLTF. This sequence joins TRBV28 and TRBJ2-6, with D unresolved. The germline V gene has CDR1 MDHEN and CDR2 SYDVKM. Trimming removed 3 bases at V and 0 bases at J, with 6 bases between. This CDR3 contains 15 residues.

The CDR3 sequence is CASSPRAELVNEKLFF. CDR3 nucleotides: TGTGCCAGCTCACCCCGGGCCGAGTTGGTTAATGAAAAACTGTTTTTT. J is TRBJ1-4 and V is TRBV18; no clear D gene. The CDR3 spans 16 residues. Germline V gene sequence: CDR1 KGHSH, CDR2 LQKENI. With 3 bases removed from V and 4 bases from J, the gap between germline ends came to 15 bases.

The rearrangement links TRBV18 to TRBJ2-3; D unclear. The CDR3 contains 15 residues. V was pared by 2 bases and J by 0 bases, with 9 bases between. Germline CDR1 KGHSH, CDR2 LQKENI. CDR3 protein: CASSPSRPSTDTQYF. In nucleotides, the CDR3 is TGTGCCAGCTCACCATCCAGGCCAAGCACAGATACGCAGTATTTT.